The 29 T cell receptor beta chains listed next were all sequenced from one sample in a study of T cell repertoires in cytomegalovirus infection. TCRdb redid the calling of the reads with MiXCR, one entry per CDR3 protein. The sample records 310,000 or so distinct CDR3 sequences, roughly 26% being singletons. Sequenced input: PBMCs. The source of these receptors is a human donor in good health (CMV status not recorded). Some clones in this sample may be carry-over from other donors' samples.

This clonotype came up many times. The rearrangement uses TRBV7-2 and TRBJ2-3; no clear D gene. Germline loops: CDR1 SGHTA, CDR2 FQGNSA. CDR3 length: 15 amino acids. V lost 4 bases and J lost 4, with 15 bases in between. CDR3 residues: CASSSTTARADTQYF. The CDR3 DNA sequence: TGTGCCAGCAGCTCCACGACGGCACGCGCAGATACGCAGTATTTT.

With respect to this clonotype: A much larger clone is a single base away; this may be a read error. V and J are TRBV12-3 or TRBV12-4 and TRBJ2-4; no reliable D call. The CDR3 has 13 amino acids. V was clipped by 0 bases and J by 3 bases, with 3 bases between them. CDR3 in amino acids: CASSLADKNIQYF. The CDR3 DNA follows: TGTGCCAGCAGTTTAGCGGACAAAAACATTCAGTACTTC.

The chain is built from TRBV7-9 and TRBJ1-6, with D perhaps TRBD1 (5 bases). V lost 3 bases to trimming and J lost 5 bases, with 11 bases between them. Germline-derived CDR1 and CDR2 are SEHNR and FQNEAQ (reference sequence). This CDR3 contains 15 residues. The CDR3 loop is CASSLMDINNSPLHF. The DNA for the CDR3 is TGTGCCAGCAGCTTGATGGACATTAATAATTCACCCCTCCACTTT. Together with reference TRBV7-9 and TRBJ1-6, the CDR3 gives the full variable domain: DTGVSQNPRHKITKRGQNVTFRCDPISEHNRLYWYRQTLGQGPEFLTYFQNEAQLEKSRLLSDRFSAERPKGSFSTLEIQRTEQGDSAMYLCASSLMDINNSPLHFGNGTRLTVT.

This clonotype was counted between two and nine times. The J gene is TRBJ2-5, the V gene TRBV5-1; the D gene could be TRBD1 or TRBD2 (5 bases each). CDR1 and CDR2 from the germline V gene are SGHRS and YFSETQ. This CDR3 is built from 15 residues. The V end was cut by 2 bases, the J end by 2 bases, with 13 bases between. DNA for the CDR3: TGCGCCAGCAGCTTATACAACGGGGCGCAAGAGACCCAGTACTTC. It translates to CASSLYNGAQETQYF.

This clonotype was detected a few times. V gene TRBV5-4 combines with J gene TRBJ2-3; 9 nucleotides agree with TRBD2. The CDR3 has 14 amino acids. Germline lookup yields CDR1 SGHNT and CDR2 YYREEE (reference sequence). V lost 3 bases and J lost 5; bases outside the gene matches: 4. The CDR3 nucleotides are TGTGCCAGCAGCTCTAAGACTAGCGGAGATACGCAGTATTTT. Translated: CASSSKTSGDTQYF.

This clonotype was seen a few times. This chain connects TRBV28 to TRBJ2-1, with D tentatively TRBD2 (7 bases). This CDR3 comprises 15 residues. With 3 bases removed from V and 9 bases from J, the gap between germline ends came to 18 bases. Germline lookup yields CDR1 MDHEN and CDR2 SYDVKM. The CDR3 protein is CASSFPWGGSSEQFF. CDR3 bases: TGTGCCAGCAGTTTTCCGTGGGGGGGCTCGAGTGAGCAGTTCTTC. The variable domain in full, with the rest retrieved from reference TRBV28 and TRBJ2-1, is DVKVTQSSRYLVKRTGEKVFLECVQDMDHENMFWYRQDPGLGLRLIYFSYDVKMKEKGDIPEGYSVSREKKERFSLILESASTNQTSMYLCASSFPWGGSSEQFFGPGTRLTVL.

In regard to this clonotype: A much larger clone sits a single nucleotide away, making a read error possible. The CDR3 nucleotides are TGTGCCCGCAGCTTAGGACAGGGATGGGAGGGGGGTAATGAAAAACTGTTTTTT. Translation: CARSLGQGWEGGNEKLFF. The chain uses TRBV7-2 and TRBJ1-4; TRBD1 agrees at 8 bases. Germline V gene lookup returns CDR1 SGHTA and CDR2 FQGNSA. The CDR3 is 18 amino acids.

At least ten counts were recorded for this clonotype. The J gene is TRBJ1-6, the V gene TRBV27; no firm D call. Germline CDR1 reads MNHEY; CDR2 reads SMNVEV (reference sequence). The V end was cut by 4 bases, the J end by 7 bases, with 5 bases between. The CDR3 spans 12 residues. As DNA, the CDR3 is TGTGCCAGCAGTTGGGTGAATTCACCCCTCCACTTT. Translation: CASSWVNSPLHF.

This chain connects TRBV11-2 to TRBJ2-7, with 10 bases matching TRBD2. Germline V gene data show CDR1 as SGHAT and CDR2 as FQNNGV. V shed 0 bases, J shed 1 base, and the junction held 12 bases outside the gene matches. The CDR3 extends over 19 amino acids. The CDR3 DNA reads TGTGCCAGCAGCTTAGATCGACGCAGCGGGAGGGCCAGGTCCTACGAGCAGTACTTC. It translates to CASSLDRRSGRARSYEQYF.

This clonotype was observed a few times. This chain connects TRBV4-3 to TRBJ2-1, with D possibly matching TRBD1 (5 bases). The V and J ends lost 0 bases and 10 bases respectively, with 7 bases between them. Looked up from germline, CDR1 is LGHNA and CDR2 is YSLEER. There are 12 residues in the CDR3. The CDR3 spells CASSQEGAEQFF. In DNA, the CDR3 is TGCGCCAGCAGCCAAGAAGGGGCAGAGCAGTTCTTC.

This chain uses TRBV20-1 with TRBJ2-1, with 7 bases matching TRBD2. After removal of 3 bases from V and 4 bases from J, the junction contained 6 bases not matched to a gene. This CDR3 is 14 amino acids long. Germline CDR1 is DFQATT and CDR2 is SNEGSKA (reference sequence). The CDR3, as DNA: TGCAGTGCTAGGCCTAGCGGTATATACAATGAGCAGTTCTTC. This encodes CSARPSGIYNEQFF.

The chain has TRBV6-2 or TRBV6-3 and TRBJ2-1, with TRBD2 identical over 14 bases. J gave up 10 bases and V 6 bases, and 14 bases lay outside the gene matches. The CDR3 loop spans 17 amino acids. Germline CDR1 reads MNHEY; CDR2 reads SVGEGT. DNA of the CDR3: TGTGCCAGCAGCAAGACTAGCGGGAGGGCCCGCGGTGGGGAGCAGTTCTTC. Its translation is CASSKTSGRARGGEQFF.

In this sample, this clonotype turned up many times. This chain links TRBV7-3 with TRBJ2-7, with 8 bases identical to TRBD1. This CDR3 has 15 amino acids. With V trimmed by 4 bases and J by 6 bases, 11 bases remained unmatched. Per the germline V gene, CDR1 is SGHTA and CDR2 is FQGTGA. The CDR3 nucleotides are TGTGCCAGCAGCTCTATTCCGGGACAGGTCGCCGAGCAGTACTTC. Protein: CASSSIPGQVAEQYF.

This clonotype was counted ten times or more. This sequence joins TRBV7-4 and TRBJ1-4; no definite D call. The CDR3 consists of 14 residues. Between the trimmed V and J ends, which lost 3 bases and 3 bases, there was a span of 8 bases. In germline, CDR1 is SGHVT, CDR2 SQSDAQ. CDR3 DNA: TGTGCCAGCAGCTTGGTTCCGGCTAATGAAAAACTGTTTTTT. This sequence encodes CASSLVPANEKLFF.

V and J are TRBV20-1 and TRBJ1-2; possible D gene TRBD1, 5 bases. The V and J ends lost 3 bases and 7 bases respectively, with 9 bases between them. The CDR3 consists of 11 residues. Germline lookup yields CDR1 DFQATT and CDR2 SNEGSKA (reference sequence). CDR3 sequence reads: CSASQGSGYTF. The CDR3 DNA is TGCAGTGCTAGTCAGGGCAGTGGCTACACCTTC.

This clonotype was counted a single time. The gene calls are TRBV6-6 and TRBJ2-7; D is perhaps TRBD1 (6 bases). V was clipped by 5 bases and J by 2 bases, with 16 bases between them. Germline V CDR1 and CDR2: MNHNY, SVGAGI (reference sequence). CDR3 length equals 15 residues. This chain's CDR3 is CASSLLGRGAYEQYF. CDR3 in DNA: TGTGCCAGCAGTCTTCTGGGCAGGGGCGCCTACGAGCAGTACTTC.

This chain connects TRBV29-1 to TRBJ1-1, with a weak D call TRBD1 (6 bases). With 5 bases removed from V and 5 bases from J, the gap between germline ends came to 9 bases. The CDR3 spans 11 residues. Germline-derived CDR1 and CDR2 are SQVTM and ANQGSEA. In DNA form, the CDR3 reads TGCAGCGTTCTAGGGGGGACTGAAGCTTTCTTT. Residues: CSVLGGTEAFF.

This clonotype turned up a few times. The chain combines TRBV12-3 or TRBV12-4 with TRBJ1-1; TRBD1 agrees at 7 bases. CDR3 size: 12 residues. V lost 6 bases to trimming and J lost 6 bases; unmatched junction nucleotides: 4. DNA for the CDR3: TGTGCCAGCAGCAACAGGGGATCTGAAGCTTTCTTT. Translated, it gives CASSNRGSEAFF.

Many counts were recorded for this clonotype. CDR3 loop: CASREGRRDWNTGELFF. CDR3 nucleotide sequence: TGTGCCAGCAGAGAGGGACGGCGGGACTGGAACACCGGGGAGCTGTTTTTT. The chain links TRBV6-2 or TRBV6-3 to TRBJ2-2, with a tentative D call TRBD2 (6 bases). The CDR3 spans 17 residues. V was cut by 6 bases and J by 1 base, with 18 bases left in between. Germline assignment: CDR1 MNHEY and CDR2 SVGEGT.

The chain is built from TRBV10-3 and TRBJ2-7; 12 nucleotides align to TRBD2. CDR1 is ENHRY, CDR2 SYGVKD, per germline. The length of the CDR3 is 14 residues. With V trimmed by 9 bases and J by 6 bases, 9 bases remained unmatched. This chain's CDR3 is CAIEPGLAGSEQYF. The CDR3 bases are TGTGCCATAGAACCGGGACTAGCGGGTTCCGAGCAGTACTTC.

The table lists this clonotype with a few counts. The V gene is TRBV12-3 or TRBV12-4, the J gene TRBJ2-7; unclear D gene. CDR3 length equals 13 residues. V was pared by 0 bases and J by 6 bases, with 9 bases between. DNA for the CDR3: TGTGCCAGCAGTTTAGCGGGCAGACGCGAGCAGTACTTC. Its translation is CASSLAGRREQYF.

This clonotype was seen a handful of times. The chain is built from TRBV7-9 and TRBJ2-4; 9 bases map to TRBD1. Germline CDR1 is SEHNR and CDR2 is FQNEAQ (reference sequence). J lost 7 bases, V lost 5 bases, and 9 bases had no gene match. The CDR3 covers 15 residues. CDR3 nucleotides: TGTGCCAGCAGCCCCGGGCGGACAGGGGTCAACATTCAGTACTTC. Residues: CASSPGRTGVNIQYF.

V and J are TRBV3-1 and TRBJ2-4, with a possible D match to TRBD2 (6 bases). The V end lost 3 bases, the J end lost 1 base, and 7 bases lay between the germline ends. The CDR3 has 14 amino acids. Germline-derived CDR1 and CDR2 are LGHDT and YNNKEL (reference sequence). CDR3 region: CASSQGLAKNIQYF. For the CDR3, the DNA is TGTGCCAGCAGCCAGGGACTCGCCAAAAACATTCAGTACTTC.

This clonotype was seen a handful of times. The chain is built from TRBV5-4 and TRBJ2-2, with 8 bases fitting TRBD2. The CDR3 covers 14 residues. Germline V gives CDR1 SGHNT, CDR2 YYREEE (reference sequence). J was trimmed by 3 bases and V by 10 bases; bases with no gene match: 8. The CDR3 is CAGGGRADTGELFF. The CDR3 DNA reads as TGTGCCGGCGGGGGGAGGGCTGACACCGGGGAGCTGTTTTTT.

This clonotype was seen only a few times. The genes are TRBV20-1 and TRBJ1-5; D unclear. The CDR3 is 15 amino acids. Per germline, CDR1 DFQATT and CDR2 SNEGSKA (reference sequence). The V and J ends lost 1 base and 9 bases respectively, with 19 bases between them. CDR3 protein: CSARGAAIDLAPQHF. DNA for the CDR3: TGCAGTGCTAGAGGGGCGGCCATTGACTTGGCGCCCCAGCATTTT.

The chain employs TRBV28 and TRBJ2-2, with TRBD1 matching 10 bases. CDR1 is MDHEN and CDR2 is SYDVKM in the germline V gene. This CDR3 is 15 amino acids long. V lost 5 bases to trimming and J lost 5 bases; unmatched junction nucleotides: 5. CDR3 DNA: TGTGCCAGCAGTCTCTTGGACAGGGGGACCGGGGAGCTGTTTTTT. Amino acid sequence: CASSLLDRGTGELFF.

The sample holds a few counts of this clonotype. In DNA, the CDR3 is TGTGCCAGCAGCCAAGACGGGACAGGGGCCACCCCCTACGAGCAGTACTTC. It codes for CASSQDGTGATPYEQYF. This rearrangement joins TRBV4-2 to TRBJ2-7; TRBD1 aligns across 10 bases. Unmatched junction bases numbered 7, after V lost 0 bases and J lost 2 bases. Germline loops: CDR1 LGHNA, CDR2 YNFKEQ. The length of the CDR3 is 17 residues.

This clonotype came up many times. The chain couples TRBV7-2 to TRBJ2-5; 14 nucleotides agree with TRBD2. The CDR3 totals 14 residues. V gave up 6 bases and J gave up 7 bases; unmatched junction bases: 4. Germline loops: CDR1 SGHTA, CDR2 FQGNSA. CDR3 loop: CASRQTSGGVTQYF. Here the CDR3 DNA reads TGTGCCAGCAGGCAGACTAGCGGGGGGGTGACCCAGTACTTC.

The CDR3 DNA sequence: TGTGCCAGCAGCCTCTCATGGGTACAGGAAGGAAAACTGTTTTTT. Translation: CASSLSWVQEGKLFF. This chain connects TRBV7-2 to TRBJ1-4, with a possible D match to TRBD1 (5 bases). CDR1 and CDR2 (germline): SGHTA, FQGNSA. This CDR3 comprises 15 residues. V was clipped by 5 bases and J by 10 bases, with 20 bases between them.